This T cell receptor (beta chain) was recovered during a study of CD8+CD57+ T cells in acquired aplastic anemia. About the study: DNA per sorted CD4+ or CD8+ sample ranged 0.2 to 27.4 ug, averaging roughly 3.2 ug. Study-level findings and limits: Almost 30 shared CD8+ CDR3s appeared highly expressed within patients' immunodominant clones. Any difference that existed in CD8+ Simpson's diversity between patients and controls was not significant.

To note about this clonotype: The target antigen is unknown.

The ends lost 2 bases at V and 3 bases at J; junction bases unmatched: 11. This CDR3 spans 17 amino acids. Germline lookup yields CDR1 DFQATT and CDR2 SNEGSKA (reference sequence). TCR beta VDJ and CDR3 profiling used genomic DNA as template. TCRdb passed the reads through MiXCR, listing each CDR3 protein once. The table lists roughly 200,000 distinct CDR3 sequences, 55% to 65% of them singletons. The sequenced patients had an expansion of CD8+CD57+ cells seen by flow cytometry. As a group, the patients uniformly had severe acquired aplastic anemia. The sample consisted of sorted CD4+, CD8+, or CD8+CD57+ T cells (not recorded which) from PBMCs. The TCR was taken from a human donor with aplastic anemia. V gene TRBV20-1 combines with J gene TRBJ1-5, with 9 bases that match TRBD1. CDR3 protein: CSARTRRGQGNNQPQHF. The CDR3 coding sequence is TGCAGTGCTAGAACCAGACGGGGACAGGGAAACAATCAGCCCCAGCATTTT.